These 17 T cell receptor beta chains came from one sample sequenced in a study of T-cell reconstitution after alpha-beta-depleted transplantation in children. A TCRbeta library incorporating unique molecular identifiers was prepared. TCRdb re-derived calls from the PCR reads in MiXCR, one entry per CDR3 protein. The table lists 420,000 or so distinct CDR3 sequences, roughly 11% of them singletons. The sequenced sample was PBMCs from the stem cell graft donor, obtained from the stem cell graft. The receptors originated from a human donor who donated a stem cell graft to a child with acute myeloid leukemia.

Only a few counts were recorded for this clonotype. The J gene is TRBJ2-3, the V gene TRBV27; D may match TRBD1 or TRBD2 (6 bases each). There are 15 residues in the CDR3. Germline CDR1 and CDR2: MNHEY and SMNVEV (reference sequence). The V gene lost 4 bases and the J gene lost 0 bases, with 11 bases spanning the gap. The CDR3 DNA is TGTGCCAGCAGTTGGGGGGCACGAAGCACAGATACGCAGTATTTT. Translating gives CASSWGARSTDTQYF.

This clonotype was counted a few times. The V and J genes are TRBV5-1 and TRBJ2-3; D is unclear. The CDR3 runs 14 residues. CDR1 is SGHRS, CDR2 YFSETQ, per germline. V was cut by 4 bases and J by 2 bases, with 11 bases left in between. The CDR3 reads CASSRWDNTDTQYF. CDR3 DNA sequence: TGCGCCAGCAGCAGATGGGATAACACAGATACGCAGTATTTT.

V gene TRBV5-1 combines with J gene TRBJ1-5; 7 bases match TRBD1. Germline trimming cut 7 bases from V and 0 bases from J; bases unmatched to any gene: 7. The CDR3 extends over 15 amino acids. Germline CDR1 SGHRS, CDR2 YFSETQ. CDR3 sequence reads: CASSRGTDSNQPQHF. CDR3 sequence (DNA): TGCGCCAGCTCCCGGGGGACAGATAGCAATCAGCCCCAGCATTTT. The full variable domain, with the rest looked up from reference TRBV5-1 and TRBJ1-5, is KAGVTQTPRYLIKTRGQQVTLSCSPISGHRSVSWYQQTPGQGLQFLFEYFSETQRNKGNFPGRFSGRQFSNSRSEMNVSTLELGDSALYLCASSRGTDSNQPQHFGDGTRLSIL.

In its sample, this clonotype was seen a few times. V usage is TRBV9 and J usage is TRBJ2-2; tentatively, D is TRBD2 (6 bases). Trimming removed 0 bases from V and 0 bases from J, with 9 bases in between. The CDR3 consists of 16 residues. Germline CDR1 and CDR2: SGDLS and YYNGEE. CDR3 region: CASSVGGGTNTGELFF. The CDR3 nucleotides are TGTGCCAGCAGCGTAGGTGGGGGGACGAACACCGGGGAGCTGTTTTTT.

The chain recombines TRBV2 with TRBJ2-3; D perhaps matches TRBD1 (5 bases). Deletions cut 1 base from V and 3 bases from J, with 14 bases between. Germline lookup yields CDR1 SNHLY and CDR2 FYNNEI. This CDR3 is built from 16 residues. CDR3 sequence reads: CASSEGPGIGTDTQYF. The CDR3 DNA reads TGTGCCAGCAGTGAAGGGCCAGGGATTGGGACAGATACGCAGTATTTT.

This clonotype has just a few counts. The V call is TRBV5-1, the J call TRBJ2-1; D unresolved. The CDR3 spans 16 residues. The germline gives CDR1 SGHRS, CDR2 YFSETQ. The V and J ends lost 0 bases and 0 bases respectively, with 10 bases between them. CDR3 region: CASSLGWGSSYNEQFF. The CDR3 DNA reads as TGCGCCAGCAGCTTGGGGTGGGGAAGCTCCTACAATGAGCAGTTCTTC.

This clonotype showed up just a few times. The V gene is TRBV7-9, the J gene TRBJ2-5; D is uncertain. Trimming left V 8 bases short and J 0 bases short, with 16 bases between. Germline V lookup: CDR1 SEHNR, CDR2 FQNEAQ (reference sequence). This CDR3 contains 15 residues. The CDR3 protein is CASLDPERNQETQYF. CDR3 DNA sequence: TGTGCCAGCCTCGATCCCGAGAGGAACCAAGAGACCCAGTACTTC.

There are a few counts of this clonotype. The rearrangement links TRBV13 to TRBJ2-3; a weak D match, TRBD2 (6 bases). CDR1 and CDR2 (germline): PRHDT, FYEKMQ (reference sequence). This CDR3 region has 15 residues. V lost 4 bases and J lost 4, with 15 bases in between. DNA for the CDR3: TGTGCCAGCAGCTCCGAGACTAGTGAGGCAGATACGCAGTATTTT. Its translation is CASSSETSEADTQYF.

This chain uses TRBV4-1 with TRBJ2-1; TRBD2 agrees at 8 bases. This CDR3 has 17 amino acids. V lost 0 bases, J lost 2 bases, and 6 bases stayed unmatched. Per germline, CDR1 MGHRA and CDR2 YSYEKL. The CDR3 DNA follows: TGCGCCAGCAGCCAAGAACCGGGACTAGATCCCTACAATGAGCAGTTCTTC. Translation: CASSQEPGLDPYNEQFF.

V usage is TRBV2 and J usage is TRBJ2-3; 8 positions match TRBD2. Per the germline V gene, CDR1 is SNHLY and CDR2 is FYNNEI. This CDR3 is 14 amino acids long. V gave up 6 bases and J gave up 2 bases; unmatched junction bases: 4. CDR3 loop: CASRETSATDTQYF. The CDR3 coding sequence is TGTGCCAGCAGGGAGACTAGCGCCACAGATACGCAGTATTTT.

This clonotype came up a few times. The chain links TRBV20-1 to TRBJ2-7; D possibly corresponds to TRBD1 (6 bases). CDR1 and CDR2 (germline): DFQATT, SNEGSKA (reference sequence). CDR3 size: 13 residues. Trimming took 6 bases from V and 1 from J, leaving 13 bases between them. The CDR3 sequence: CSAQMTGSYEQYF. The CDR3 DNA is TGCAGTGCCCAGATGACAGGTTCCTACGAGCAGTACTTC.

The rearrangement uses TRBV20-1 and TRBJ2-5; D unresolved. The V gene lost 1 base and the J gene lost 5 bases, with 14 bases spanning the gap. CDR1 and CDR2 (germline): DFQATT, SNEGSKA (reference sequence). The CDR3 spans 14 residues. The CDR3 protein is CSARGGSDLETQYF. The CDR3 coding sequence is TGCAGTGCTAGAGGGGGTTCAGATTTGGAGACCCAGTACTTC.

V is TRBV24-1 and J is TRBJ2-1; 8 nucleotides line up with TRBD1. V shed 5 bases and J 7 bases; nucleotides not matched to a gene: 15. CDR1 and CDR2 (germline): KGHDR, SFDVKD. The CDR3 runs to 17 residues. The CDR3 DNA follows: TGTGCCACCAGTGCCACGACAGGGGACTCGCCGTTGAATGAGCAGTTCTTC. Its translation is CATSATTGDSPLNEQFF.

V usage is TRBV21-1 and J usage is TRBJ2-5; the table calls TRBD1, which could not be checked here. TRBV21-1 represents a pseudogene. This CDR3 region has 18 residues. The CDR3 is CASSKGPGTGFFQETQYF. DNA of the CDR3: TGTGCCAGCAGCAAAGGCCCCGGGACAGGCTTTTTCCAAGAGACCCAGTACTTC.

The V call is TRBV5-1, the J call TRBJ2-1; D not certain. Per germline, CDR1 SGHRS and CDR2 YFSETQ. The CDR3 extends over 13 amino acids. With 3 bases removed from V and 7 bases from J, the gap between germline ends came to 11 bases. The chain's CDR3 is CASSSLTPNEQFF. The CDR3 bases are TGCGCCAGCAGCTCACTAACCCCGAATGAGCAGTTCTTC.

This clonotype came up a few times. This chain joins TRBV20-1 and TRBJ2-1; 7 nucleotides line up with TRBD2. The J segment lost 2 bases and the V segment lost 0 bases, leaving 7 bases of the junction unmatched. Germline V lookup: CDR1 DFQATT, CDR2 SNEGSKA (reference sequence). This CDR3 comprises 16 residues. In nucleotides, the CDR3 is TGCAGTGCTAGAGATTTGTCTAGCGGAGCCTACAATGAGCAGTTCTTC. Protein: CSARDLSSGAYNEQFF.

At least ten counts were recorded for this clonotype. The CDR3 sequence: CASTARKETQYF. The CDR3, as DNA: TGTGCCAGCACGGCTAGGAAGGAGACCCAGTACTTC. The chain couples TRBV6-1 to TRBJ2-5; D remains ambiguous. V lost 7 bases and J lost 5, with 11 bases in between. The CDR3 runs 12 residues. Germline lookup yields CDR1 MNHNS and CDR2 SASEGT.